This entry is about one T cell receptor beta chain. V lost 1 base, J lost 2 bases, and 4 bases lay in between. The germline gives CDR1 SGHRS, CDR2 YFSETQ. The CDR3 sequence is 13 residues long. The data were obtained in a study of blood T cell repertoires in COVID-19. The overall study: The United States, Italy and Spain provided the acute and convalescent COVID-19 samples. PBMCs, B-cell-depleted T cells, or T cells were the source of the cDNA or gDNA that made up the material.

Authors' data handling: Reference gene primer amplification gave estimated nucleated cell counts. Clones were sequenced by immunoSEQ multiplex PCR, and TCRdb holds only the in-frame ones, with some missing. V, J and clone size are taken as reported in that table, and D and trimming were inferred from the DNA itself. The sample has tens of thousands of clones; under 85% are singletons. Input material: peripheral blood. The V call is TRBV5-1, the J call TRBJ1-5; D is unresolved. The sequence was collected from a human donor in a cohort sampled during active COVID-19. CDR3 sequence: CASSLRGNQPQHF. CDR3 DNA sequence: TGCGCCAGCAGCTTGAGAGGCAATCAGCCCCAGCATTTT.